This paragraph reports one TCR beta chain. No antigen is known for it. The CDR3 covers 15 residues. The junction had 4 bases not matched to a gene; V was cut back by 2 bases and J by 2 bases. CDR1 and CDR2 from the germline V gene are MGHRA and YSYEKL. Only in-frame clones appear in the TCRdb table, and some are missing; sequencing was by immunoSEQ multiplex PCR. The table shows around 30,000 clones, with just over 90% occurring only once. The data belong to a study of T cells in tuberculosis. Study-level points and caveats: Active tuberculosis alpha repertoires lay closer to GMM-specific TCRs than controls'.

The clonotype comes from a donor between 10 and 35 years old with latent tuberculosis or without tuberculosis infection. The sample comprised PBMCs. This rearrangement joins TRBV4-1 to TRBJ2-7; 9 bases match TRBD1. In DNA, the CDR3 is TGCGCCAGCAGCCAAAGGGGACAGGGAGCCTACGAGCAGTACTTC. Translating gives CASSQRGQGAYEQYF.